In its sample, the clone carrying this T cell receptor (beta chain) was seen a few times. V dropped 6 bases and J dropped 4; count of bases not matched to a gene: 4. The CDR3 extends over 13 amino acids. This specimen comes from a study of blood T cell repertoires in COVID-19. Turning to the study itself: Nucleic acid was either cDNA or gDNA, and it came from T cells, B-cell-depleted T cells, or PBMCs.

This table comes from immunoSEQ multiplex PCR, and its TCRdb copy is limited to in-frame clones, with some not included. The table has about 290,000 clones, roughly 80% seen once; the top ten hold 4.1%. The TCR originated in a woman in her forties or fifties with active or convalescent COVID-19. Sequencing used peripheral blood. V is TRBV12-3 or TRBV12-4 and J is TRBJ1-1; 8 bases align to TRBD1. In DNA, the CDR3 is TGTGCCAGCAGGAGCACAGGGGGCACTGAAGCTTTCTTT. It encodes CASRSTGGTEAFF.